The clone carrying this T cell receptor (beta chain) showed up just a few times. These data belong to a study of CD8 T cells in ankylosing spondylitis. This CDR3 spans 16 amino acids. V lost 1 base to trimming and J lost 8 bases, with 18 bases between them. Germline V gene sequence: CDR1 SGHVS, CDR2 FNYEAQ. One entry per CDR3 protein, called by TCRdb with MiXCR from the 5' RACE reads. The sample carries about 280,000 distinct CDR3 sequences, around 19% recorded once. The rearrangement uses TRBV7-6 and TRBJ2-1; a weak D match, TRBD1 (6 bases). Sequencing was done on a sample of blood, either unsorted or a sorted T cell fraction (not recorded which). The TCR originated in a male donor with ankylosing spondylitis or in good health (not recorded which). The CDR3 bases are TGTGCCAGCAGCTTAGAGGGGACCCAGGGGTACCATGAGCAGTTCTTC. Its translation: CASSLEGTQGYHEQFF.